The 2 T cell receptor beta chains presented below share a single source sample, sequenced in a study of cytomegalovirus exposure and HLA in healthy donors. Researchers ran the PCR with 60 Vbeta and 13 Jbeta primers. The assay was immunoSEQ multiplex PCR, and TCRdb's table has in-frame clones only and misses some. The sample carries tens of thousands of clones, 79% recorded once. Sequences were obtained from PBMCs. All receptors derive from a man aged 30 to 39 in good health and CMV-seronegative.

The J gene is TRBJ1-2, the V gene TRBV10-3; 11 bases align to TRBD1. The germline CDR1 and CDR2 sequences are ENHRY and SYGVKD. This CDR3 has 14 amino acids. V lost 5 bases to trimming and J lost 4 bases; unmatched junction nucleotides: 3. The CDR3, as DNA: TGTGCCATCAGTTTTGGGACAGGGGGCTATGGCTACACCTTC. Residues: CAISFGTGGYGYTF.

The V gene is TRBV18, the J gene TRBJ1-2; D is unresolved. Germline values: CDR1 KGHSH, CDR2 LQKENI. Trimming shortened V by 0 bases and J by 2 bases, and 4 bases separated the two germline ends. The CDR3 covers 13 residues. The CDR3 coding sequence is TGTGCCAGCTCACCACCTGTAAACTATGGCTACACCTTC. This encodes CASSPPVNYGYTF. The full variable domain, completed using reference TRBV18 and TRBJ1-2, is NAGVMQNPRHLVRRRGQEARLRCSPMKGHSHVYWYRQLPEEGLKFMVYLQKENIIDESGMPKERFSAEFPKEGPSILRIQQVVRGDSAAYFCASSPPVNYGYTFGSGTRLTVV.